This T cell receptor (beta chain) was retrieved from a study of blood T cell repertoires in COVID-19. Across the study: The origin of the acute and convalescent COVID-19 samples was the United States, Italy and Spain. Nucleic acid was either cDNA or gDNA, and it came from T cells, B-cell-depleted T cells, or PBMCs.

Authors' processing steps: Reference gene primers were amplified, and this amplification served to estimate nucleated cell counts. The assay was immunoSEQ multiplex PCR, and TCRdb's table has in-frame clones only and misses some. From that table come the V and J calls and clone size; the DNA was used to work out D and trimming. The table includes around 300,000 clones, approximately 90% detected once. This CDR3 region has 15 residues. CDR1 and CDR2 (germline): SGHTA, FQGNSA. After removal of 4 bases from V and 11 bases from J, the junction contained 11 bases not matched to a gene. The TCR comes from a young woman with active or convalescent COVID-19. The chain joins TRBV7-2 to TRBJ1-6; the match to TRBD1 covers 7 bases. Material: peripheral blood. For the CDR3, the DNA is TGTGCCAGCAGCTCCTCCACCGGACAGGCGGCACCCCTCCACTTT. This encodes CASSSSTGQAAPLHF.